Following are 30 T cell receptor beta chains from one sample sequenced in a study of cytomegalovirus exposure and HLA in healthy donors. 13 Jbeta primers and 60 Vbeta primers were used for the PCR. TCRdb keeps only in-frame clones here, not all; method: immunoSEQ multiplex PCR. The profile shows some 190,000 clones, 75% to 80% of them singletons. The specimen was PBMCs. These TCRs come from a woman aged 30 to 39 in good health and CMV-seropositive.

V gene TRBV4-2 combines with J gene TRBJ1-3; maybe TRBD1 (6 bases). V was trimmed by 1 base and J by 2 bases, leaving 12 bases between them. Germline-derived CDR1 and CDR2 are LGHNA and YNFKEQ. The CDR3 loop spans 16 amino acids. This CDR3 reads CASSQVQGRAGNTIYF. CDR3 nucleotides: TGTGCCAGCAGCCAAGTACAGGGCAGGGCTGGAAACACCATATATTTT.

The genes are TRBV10-3 and TRBJ2-7; 16 bases agree with TRBD2. Germline loops: CDR1 ENHRY, CDR2 SYGVKD. The J segment lost 7 bases and the V segment lost 8 bases, leaving 5 bases of the junction unmatched. This CDR3 comprises 14 residues. The CDR3 DNA reads TGTGCCATCTCAGGGACTAGCGGGAGGGGTGAGCAGTACTTC. Protein sequence: CAISGTSGRGEQYF.

V gene TRBV28 combines with J gene TRBJ2-2, with D tentatively TRBD2 (6 bases). Germline CDR1 reads MDHEN; CDR2 reads SYDVKM. V gave up 6 bases and J gave up 4 bases, with 12 bases separating them. The CDR3 length is 14 residues. The CDR3 DNA reads TGTGCCAGCAGGGAGGGCCAGGGCACCGGGGAGCTGTTTTTT. It codes for CASREGQGTGELFF. The full variable domain, rest sourced from reference TRBV28 and TRBJ2-2, is DVKVTQSSRYLVKRTGEKVFLECVQDMDHENMFWYRQDPGLGLRLIYFSYDVKMKEKGDIPEGYSVSREKKERFSLILESASTNQTSMYLCASREGQGTGELFFGEGSRLTVL.

V and J are TRBV5-4 and TRBJ1-6; possibly TRBD1 for D (6 bases). Trimming left V 1 base short and J 6 bases short, with 8 bases between. This CDR3 has 14 amino acids. Germline CDR1 and CDR2: SGHNT and YYREEE (reference sequence). In DNA form, the CDR3 reads TGTGCCAGCAGCTTGCAACAGGGTAATTCACCCCTCCACTTT. Amino acids: CASSLQQGNSPLHF. The full variable domain, completed using reference TRBV5-4 and TRBJ1-6, is ETGVTQSPTHLIKTRGQQVTLRCSSQSGHNTVSWYQQALGQGPQFIFQYYREEENGRGNFPPRFSGLQFPNYSSELNVNALELDDSALYLCASSLQQGNSPLHFGNGTRLTVT.

This clone was detected only a few times. J is TRBJ2-3 and V is TRBV21-1; TRBD2, the D gene given by the table, was not confirmed from the DNA. TRBV21-1 is a listed pseudogene. There are 13 residues in the CDR3. The CDR3 protein is CASSTGTLDTQYF. CDR3 DNA: TGTGCCAGCAGTACCGGGACTTTAGATACGCAGTATTTT.

Written as DNA, the CDR3 is TGCGCCAGCAGCCAATACAGACAAGAGACCCAGTACTTC. Translation gives CASSQYRQETQYF. The chain carries TRBV4-1 and TRBJ2-5; D call uncertain. Germline V lookup: CDR1 MGHRA, CDR2 YSYEKL. This CDR3 spans 13 amino acids. With 2 bases removed from V and 2 bases from J, the gap between germline ends came to 6 bases.

The gene calls are TRBV25-1 and TRBJ1-2; TRBD1 is a possible D gene (6 bases). Trimming shortened V by 6 bases and J by 6 bases, and 17 bases separated the two germline ends. Germline V lookup: CDR1 MGHDK, CDR2 SYGVNS. CDR3 length equals 14 residues. The CDR3 is CASSQPGEGDGYTF. The CDR3 DNA follows: TGTGCCAGCAGCCAGCCAGGGGAAGGCGATGGCTACACCTTC.

V and J are TRBV6-1 and TRBJ2-1; TRBD2 is a possible D gene (5 bases). The germline CDR1 and CDR2 sequences are MNHNS and SASEGT. The V end was cut by 4 bases, the J end by 6 bases, with 16 bases between. The CDR3 consists of 15 residues. For the CDR3, the DNA is TGTGCCAGCAGTGCCCAGGCTAGCCCTGGCAATGAGCAGTTCTTC. Its protein is CASSAQASPGNEQFF.

V is TRBV7-3 and J is TRBJ2-1; D possibly corresponds to TRBD2 (6 bases). This CDR3 contains 14 residues. CDR1 is SGHTA, CDR2 FQGTGA, per germline. The V gene lost 4 bases and the J gene lost 3 bases, with 10 bases spanning the gap. The CDR3: CASSSSGHYNEQFF. The CDR3 DNA sequence: TGTGCCAGCAGCTCCAGCGGGCACTACAATGAGCAGTTCTTC.

CDR3 nucleotides: TGTGCCTGGACGGGGGTCGGGGGACGAGAGACCCAGTACTTC. Its translation is CAWTGVGGRETQYF. The rearrangement joins TRBV30 to TRBJ2-5; D perhaps matches TRBD2 (6 bases). This CDR3 is 14 amino acids long. The V end lost 4 bases, the J end lost 4 bases, and 16 bases lay between the germline ends. Germline V gives CDR1 GTSNPN, CDR2 SVGIG (reference sequence).

CDR3 region: CASSMDNSGETQYF. For the CDR3, the DNA is TGTGCCAGCAGTATGGACAACTCAGGGGAGACCCAGTACTTC. This chain joins TRBV27 and TRBJ2-5; D is perhaps TRBD1 (5 bases). Germline CDR1 reads MNHEY; CDR2 reads SMNVEV (reference sequence). V lost 5 bases and J 5 bases, leaving 15 bases between the germline ends. The CDR3 is made up of 14 amino acids.

V is TRBV28 and J is TRBJ2-2, with 10 bases fitting TRBD2. CDR1 MDHEN and CDR2 SYDVKM come from the germline V gene. CDR3 size: 15 residues. Unmatched junction bases numbered 2, after V lost 6 bases and J lost 1 base. CDR3 nucleotides: TGTGCCAGCAGACTAGCGGGATTGAACACCGGGGAGCTGTTTTTT. Translated, it gives CASRLAGLNTGELFF.

CDR3 protein: CASSRVEFTEAFF. Here the CDR3 DNA reads TGTGCCAGCAGCCGGGTCGAGTTCACTGAAGCTTTCTTT. The V call is TRBV7-2, the J call TRBJ1-1; no clear D. CDR3 length equals 13 residues. Looked up from germline, CDR1 is SGHTA and CDR2 is FQGNSA. Trimming removed 5 bases at V and 4 bases at J, with 11 bases between.

This chain links TRBV6-1 with TRBJ2-5; 8 nucleotides agree with TRBD1. This CDR3 is built from 13 residues. V shed 6 bases, J shed 5 bases, and the junction held 5 bases outside the gene matches. The germline CDR1 and CDR2 sequences are MNHNS and SASEGT. In DNA, the CDR3 is TGTGCCAGCAGGGACAGGGTAACGGAGACCCAGTACTTC. It translates to CASRDRVTETQYF.

This clone was counted only a few times. The rearrangement joins TRBV10-3 to TRBJ1-6; D might be TRBD1 (5 bases). Trimming cost V 0 bases and J 4 bases, with 7 bases left between them. CDR3 length: 15 residues. The V gene's germline CDR1 is ENHRY and CDR2 SYGVKD. The CDR3 loop reads CAISESTAYNSPLHF. The CDR3, as DNA: TGTGCCATCAGTGAGTCGACAGCTTATAATTCACCCCTCCACTTT.

This clone came up a few times. The chain couples TRBV28 to TRBJ2-3; TRBD1 matches 8 bases. From germline, CDR1 is MDHEN and CDR2 SYDVKM. J was trimmed by 3 bases and V by 9 bases; bases with no gene match: 2. The length of the CDR3 is 12 residues. The CDR3 sequence: CASGQGTDTQYF. The DNA for the CDR3 is TGTGCCAGTGGACAGGGAACAGATACGCAGTATTTT.

V gene TRBV30 combines with J gene TRBJ1-1; D perhaps matches TRBD1 (5 bases). The CDR3 contains 13 residues. Trimming pared 2 bases from V and 5 bases from J, leaving 12 bases between. Germline CDR1 and CDR2: GTSNPN and SVGIG (reference sequence). The chain's CDR3 is CAWSPRVGTEAFF. CDR3 coding DNA: TGTGCCTGGAGTCCCAGGGTGGGGACTGAAGCTTTCTTT. Variable domain in full (rest from reference TRBV30 and TRBJ1-1): SQTIHQWPATLVQPVGSPLSLECTVEGTSNPNLYWYRQAAGRGLQLLFYSVGIGQISSEVPQNLSASRPQDRQFILSSKKLLLSDSGFYLCAWSPRVGTEAFFGQGTRLTVV.

The V call is TRBV30, the J call TRBJ1-6; D perhaps matches TRBD1 (6 bases). CDR1 and CDR2 (germline): GTSNPN, SVGIG (reference sequence). This CDR3 is built from 13 residues. V lost 3 bases, J lost 13 bases, and 16 bases lay in between. CDR3 region: CAWRVDSLQPLHF. The CDR3 nucleotides are TGTGCCTGGAGGGTGGACAGTCTTCAGCCCCTCCACTTT.

This clone was recorded a few times. This chain connects TRBV20-1 to TRBJ2-1; 7 bases align to TRBD1. V dropped 4 bases and J dropped 6; count of bases not matched to a gene: 0. The CDR3 loop spans 11 amino acids. The germline V gene has CDR1 DFQATT and CDR2 SNEGSKA (reference sequence). The CDR3 sequence is CSAKGANEQFF. The CDR3 DNA reads as TGCAGTGCTAAGGGGGCCAATGAGCAGTTCTTC.

This clone was seen a few times. The chain couples TRBV7-9 to TRBJ2-2; D is perhaps TRBD1 (6 bases). Trimming took off 2 bases at V and 2 bases at J, with 15 bases between the two ends. The length of the CDR3 is 17 residues. Per the germline V gene, CDR1 is SEHNR and CDR2 is FQNEAQ (reference sequence). The CDR3 region is CASSLILDSNNTGELFF. The CDR3 DNA follows: TGTGCCAGCAGCTTAATTTTGGACAGTAATAACACCGGGGAGCTGTTTTTT.

The rearrangement joins TRBV5-1 to TRBJ1-3; no clear D. Per germline, CDR1 SGHRS and CDR2 YFSETQ. The germline V and J ends were trimmed by 4 bases and 0 bases, with 8 bases remaining between them. The CDR3 extends over 14 amino acids. The CDR3 here is CASSPGSSGNTIYF. CDR3 DNA sequence: TGCGCCAGCAGCCCCGGGTCCTCTGGAAACACCATATATTTT.

V is TRBV5-1 and J is TRBJ1-2, with a tentative D call TRBD1 (6 bases). Trimming shortened V by 0 bases and J by 5 bases, and 20 bases separated the two germline ends. CDR3 length: 17 amino acids. Looked up from germline, CDR1 is SGHRS and CDR2 is YFSETQ. CDR3 sequence: CASSLGRQEKRIYGYTF. DNA of the CDR3: TGCGCCAGCAGCTTGGGCCGACAGGAAAAAAGGATTTATGGCTACACCTTC. The full variable domain, in which reference TRBV5-1 and TRBJ1-2 provide the parts outside the CDR3, is KAGVTQTPRYLIKTRGQQVTLSCSPISGHRSVSWYQQTPGQGLQFLFEYFSETQRNKGNFPGRFSGRQFSNSRSEMNVSTLELGDSALYLCASSLGRQEKRIYGYTFGSGTRLTVV.

V is TRBV5-1 and J is TRBJ1-2; 9 positions match TRBD1. Germline trimming cut 0 bases from V and 2 bases from J; bases unmatched to any gene: 2. CDR3 size: 15 residues. In germline, CDR1 is SGHRS, CDR2 YFSETQ. Written as DNA, the CDR3 is TGCGCCAGCAGCTTGGCCGGGACAGGGAACTATGGCTACACCTTC. Protein: CASSLAGTGNYGYTF.

This rearrangement joins TRBV9 to TRBJ2-1; 8 positions agree with TRBD2. This CDR3 is built from 16 residues. The germline V gene has CDR1 SGDLS and CDR2 YYNGEE. V lost 4 bases to trimming and J lost 4 bases; unmatched junction nucleotides: 10. DNA of the CDR3: TGTGCCAGCAGCCTTGGAGCGAGCGGGGGTTACAATGAGCAGTTCTTC. Amino acid sequence: CASSLGASGGYNEQFF.

The chain joins TRBV14 to TRBJ2-5, with no clear D. Germline CDR1 is SGHDN and CDR2 is FVKESK. V lost 5 bases, J lost 5 bases, and 15 bases lay in between. This CDR3 comprises 14 residues. The CDR3 DNA reads as TGTGCCAGCAGCTTGAGAATCCTCGCCGAGACCCAGTACTTC. As protein: CASSLRILAETQYF.

The V call is TRBV6-5, the J call TRBJ2-7; D is ambiguous. CDR1 and CDR2 (germline): MNHEY, SVGAGI. The CDR3 is made up of 12 amino acids. The V end lost 4 bases, the J end lost 6 bases, and 10 bases lay between the germline ends. CDR3 sequence: CASSSPLLEQYF. The CDR3 DNA reads as TGTGCCAGCAGTTCCCCGCTACTCGAGCAGTACTTC.

This clone was seen only once. The chain recombines TRBV19 with TRBJ2-3, with TRBD2 identical over 11 bases. Germline V gene data show CDR1 as LNHDA and CDR2 as SQIVND (reference sequence). V was pared by 6 bases and J by 3 bases, with 8 bases of the junction left unmatched. The CDR3 has 16 residues. The CDR3: CASSRLAGTLTDTQYF. In DNA form, the CDR3 reads TGTGCCAGTAGCAGACTAGCGGGGACGTTAACAGATACGCAGTATTTT.

This clone showed up just once. V and J are TRBV2 and TRBJ2-7, with 7 bases fitting TRBD1. Germline values: CDR1 SNHLY, CDR2 FYNNEI. Unmatched junction bases numbered 12, after V lost 7 bases and J lost 12 bases. The CDR3 extends over 12 amino acids. The CDR3 reads CASMDRGLVRYF. CDR3 DNA: TGTGCCAGCATGGATAGGGGGCTTGTCCGGTACTTC.

J is TRBJ2-4 and V is TRBV18; TRBD1 aligns across 7 bases. The germline gives CDR1 KGHSH, CDR2 LQKENI. The CDR3 totals 13 residues. V trimming: 4 bases; J trimming: 5 bases; junction bases outside the gene matches: 2. The CDR3 DNA sequence: TGTGCCAGCTCACTCGGACAGGAAAACATTCAGTACTTC. Translation: CASSLGQENIQYF.

The gene calls are TRBV4-1 and TRBJ2-2; TRBD1 aligns across 10 bases. V gave up 5 bases and J gave up 4 bases; unmatched junction bases: 10. CDR1 and CDR2 (germline): MGHRA, YSYEKL. The CDR3 is 17 amino acids. Written as DNA, the CDR3 is TGCGCCAGCAGCGGGGAGGGGACAGGGGCGGGCACCGGGGAGCTGTTTTTT. It translates to CASSGEGTGAGTGELFF.